This TCR beta chain was recorded in a study of OX40 agonist ivuxolimab in advanced cancers. Study-level results: Certain nonresponders additionally had low normalized T-cell clonal expansion.

Regarding this clone: Its antigen remains unidentified.

The method was immunoSEQ multiplex PCR; TCRdb's version includes in-frame clones alone and lacks a portion of them. Among more than 50,000 clones listed, 85% were seen once. The starting material was CD4+ or CD8+ T cells sorted from blood, obtained in a trial of the OX40 agonist ivuxolimab. The clonotype originates from an adult with an advanced solid tumor such as melanoma, head and neck, liver or kidney cancer.

CDR3 loop: CASSFSSGRGHEQYF. The CDR3 DNA reads as TGTGCCAGCAGCTTTTCGTCGGGCAGGGGCCACGAGCAGTACTTC. The chain employs TRBV7-2 and TRBJ2-7, with a weak D call TRBD1 (6 bases). Looked up from germline, CDR1 is SGHTA and CDR2 is FQGNSA. V was shortened by 3 bases and J by 5 bases, with 17 bases between the two germline ends. CDR3 length: 15 residues.